The 29 T cell receptor beta chains given below trace back to one sample, sequenced in a study of Tregs in tolerant kidney transplant recipients. The method was immunoSEQ multiplex PCR; TCRdb's version includes in-frame clones alone and lacks a portion of them. Seen in this sample are tens of thousands of clones; the ten most common clones hold about 0.83%. This material consisted of CD4+ T cells from blood, taken before the transplant. The receptor source for this set is a human donor who received a combined kidney and bone marrow transplant.

Regarding this clone: The CDR3 goes on 3 residues after the read ends, and that part is filled in from the germline J gene. V usage is TRBV18 and J usage is TRBJ1-1; possibly TRBD1 for D (5 bases). Deletions cut 2 bases from V and 0 bases from J, with 16 bases between. Per germline, CDR1 KGHSH and CDR2 LQKENI. The CDR3 consists of 17 residues. The CDR3 DNA, read in part, is TGTGCCAGCTCACCAGGTTTTGGGCAGGGCATGAACACTGAA. Protein: CASSPGFGQGMNTE. The whole CDR3 sequence is CASSPGFGQGMNTEAFF.

Comments on this clone: The CDR3 is cut off 3 residues early in the read; its end comes from the germline J gene. The J gene is TRBJ2-3, the V gene TRBV20-1; 7 positions match TRBD1. Germline CDR1 reads DFQATT; CDR2 reads SNEGSKA (reference sequence). CDR3 length: 14 residues. CDR3 sequence reads: CSLNRDSRTDTQYF. The CDR3 DNA, read in part, is TGCAGCCTCAACCGGGACAGCCGCACAGATACG.

A remark on this clone: The DNA ends 3 residues before the CDR3 does, and the rest of the CDR3 is filled in from the germline J gene. The chain links TRBV11-2 to TRBJ2-1; the D is unclear. Deletions cut 5 bases from V and 5 bases from J, with 16 bases between. Looked up from germline, CDR1 is SGHAT and CDR2 is FQNNGV. The CDR3 consists of 15 residues. The CDR3 bases that were read are TGTGCCAGCAGCCTGGGCGTCCTCGCTAACAATGAG. Its protein product is CASSLGVLANNE. In full, the CDR3 is CASSLGVLANNEQFF.

Concerning this clone: The sequence runs out 3 residues before the end of the CDR3; the remainder is reconstructed from the germline J gene. J is TRBJ2-6 and V is TRBV5-1; TRBD1 matches 8 bases. The CDR3 is 17 residues long. J was trimmed by 0 bases and V by 4 bases; bases with no gene match: 6. Germline loops: CDR1 SGHRS, CDR2 YFSETQ. The CDR3 sequence: CASSEIRGRSGANVLTF. CDR3 DNA, as far as it was read: TGCGCCAGCAGCGAAATCAGGGGGCGCTCTGGGGCCAACGTC.

Notes on this clone: Read sequence stops 3 residues before the CDR3 end, and the germline J gene provides the missing end. The chain uses TRBV18 and TRBJ2-1; D not resolved. The V end lost 3 bases, the J end lost 0 bases, and 9 bases lay between the germline ends. In germline, CDR1 is KGHSH, CDR2 LQKENI. This CDR3 is built from 15 residues. Partial CDR3 DNA: TGTGCCAGCTCACCTATACAGAGCTCCTACAATGAG. Encoded protein: CASSPIQSSYNE. Given in full, the CDR3 is CASSPIQSSYNEQFF.

With regard to this clone: The sequence runs out 3 residues before the end of the CDR3; the remainder is reconstructed from the germline J gene. This chain uses TRBV29-1 with TRBJ1-4; TRBD1 matches 7 bases. CDR1 SQVTM and CDR2 ANQGSEA come from the germline V gene. V shed 5 bases and J 7 bases; nucleotides not matched to a gene: 7. This CDR3 has 13 amino acids. The CDR3 sequence is CSVYWTGSEKLFF. The covered CDR3 bases are TGCAGCGTTTACTGGACAGGTAGTGAAAAA.

The covered CDR3 bases are TGTGCCAGCAGCTTAGAGCCGGGGGACTATGGC. Amino acids: CASSLEPGDYG. The whole CDR3 sequence reads CASSLEPGDYGYTF. J is TRBJ1-2 and V is TRBV7-2; D is perhaps TRBD1 (5 bases). The read falls 3 residues short of the CDR3 end, and the missing part is taken from the germline J gene. CDR3 length equals 14 residues. V lost 1 base and J lost 3, with 9 bases in between. CDR1 SGHTA and CDR2 FQGNSA come from the germline V gene.

About this clone: The read ends 3 residues shy of where the CDR3 ends; the end is completed using the germline J gene. The chain is built from TRBV20-1 and TRBJ1-4; 9 bases map to TRBD1. Germline CDR1 DFQATT, CDR2 SNEGSKA (reference sequence). The CDR3 is made up of 15 amino acids. The V and J ends lost 5 bases and 7 bases, in that order; junction bases with no gene match: 11. The DNA read from the CDR3 is TGCAGTGCTGAAGAGGCACAGGGGGCAGGTGAAAAA. Translating it yields CSAEEAQGAGEK. The whole CDR3 protein is CSAEEAQGAGEKLFF.

Points on this clone: The observed sequence ends 3 residues before the CDR3 terminus, with the missing tail filled in from the germline J gene. V gene TRBV19 combines with J gene TRBJ1-2, with a tentative D call TRBD1 (5 bases). Looked up from germline, CDR1 is LNHDA and CDR2 is SQIVND (reference sequence). CDR3 length: 13 residues. The V gene lost 0 bases and the J gene lost 5 bases, with 7 bases spanning the gap. This CDR3 reads CASSIDPGYGYTF. The sequenced part of the CDR3 DNA is TGTGCCAGTAGTATAGATCCAGGGTATGGC.

As to this clone: The read falls 3 residues short of the CDR3 end, and the missing part is taken from the germline J gene. The rearrangement joins TRBV18 to TRBJ1-4; TRBD1 might be the D (5 bases). The germline gives CDR1 KGHSH, CDR2 LQKENI. V was trimmed by 2 bases and J by 4 bases, leaving 11 bases between them. The length of the CDR3 is 15 residues. Incomplete CDR3 DNA: TGTGCCAGCTCACCATTTAGGGGCCGTAATGAAAAA. Protein sequence: CASSPFRGRNEK. The whole CDR3 protein is CASSPFRGRNEKLFF.

Concerning this clone: The sequence runs out 3 residues before the end of the CDR3; the remainder is reconstructed from the germline J gene. This rearrangement joins TRBV4-1 to TRBJ1-3, with D unresolved. The CDR3 runs to 15 residues. V was cut by 2 bases and J by 3 bases, with 11 bases left in between. CDR1 and CDR2 from the germline V gene are MGHRA and YSYEKL. CDR3 region: CASSQRVLVGNTIYF. CDR3 DNA (partial): TGCGCCAGCAGCCAAAGGGTCCTGGTTGGAAACACC.

In regard to this clone: The CDR3 end is not reached by the read, which stops 3 residues before it; the germline J gene fills it in. The chain recombines TRBV2 with TRBJ2-5; 11 bases match TRBD2. Unmatched junction bases numbered 9, after V lost 4 bases and J lost 5 bases. This CDR3 is 16 amino acids long. CDR1 SNHLY and CDR2 FYNNEI come from the germline V gene. The DNA read from the CDR3 is TGTGCCAGCAGTGGCTTAGCGGGGGGGTTTGCTGAGACC. Translated: CASSGLAGGFAET. Given in full, the CDR3 is CASSGLAGGFAETQYF.

As to this clone: The read ends 3 residues before the CDR3 terminus; that terminus is restored from the germline J gene. The V gene is TRBV6-1, the J gene TRBJ2-3; 8 bases map to TRBD2. The CDR3 covers 13 residues. CDR1 is MNHNS, CDR2 SASEGT, per germline. CDR3 amino acids: CASSALSGDSQYF. Incomplete CDR3 DNA: TGTGCCAGCAGTGCCCTTAGCGGGGACTCG.

With respect to this clone: The CDR3 extends 3 residues past the end of the read, so its final part is completed from the germline J gene. The rearrangement uses TRBV6-2 or TRBV6-3 and TRBJ2-7; TRBD2 might be the D (6 bases). Germline assignment: CDR1 MNHEY and CDR2 SVGEGT. The CDR3 loop spans 16 amino acids. Trimming took off 4 bases at V and 2 bases at J, with 18 bases between the two ends. The CDR3 DNA, read in part, is TGTGCCAGCAGTTCCATACCGGCTAGCGTCCCCTACGAG. It specifies CASSSIPASVPYE. The full CDR3 sequence reads CASSSIPASVPYEQYF.

Of note for this clone: Coverage ceases 3 residues before the CDR3 finishes, and the germline J gene fills in the end. The V call is TRBV6-1, the J call TRBJ1-2; TRBD1 matches at 7 bases. Germline V lookup: CDR1 MNHNS, CDR2 SASEGT. The CDR3 has 14 residues. The V and J ends lost 2 bases and 4 bases, in that order; junction bases with no gene match: 4. CDR3 loop: CASSEYRGGYGYTF. The CDR3 DNA, read in part, is TGTGCCAGCAGTGAATACAGGGGAGGCTATGGC.

Concerning this clone itself: The read is 3 residues too short to cover the CDR3 end, so that end is filled in from the germline J gene. V gene TRBV2 combines with J gene TRBJ2-7; TRBD1 matches at 7 bases. Trimming took 3 bases from V and 2 from J; bases not matched to a gene: 4. The CDR3 has 14 amino acids. Per germline, CDR1 SNHLY and CDR2 FYNNEI. The sequenced CDR3 bases are TGTGCCAGCAGTGACGTGGGACAGACCTACGAG. This codes for CASSDVGQTYE. In full, the CDR3 is CASSDVGQTYEQYF. Full variable domain (remainder filled in from reference TRBV2 and TRBJ2-7): EPEVTQTPSHQVTQMGQEVILRCVPISNHLYFYWYRQILGQKVEFLVSFYNNEISEKSEIFDDQFSVERPDGSNFTLKIRSTKLEDSAMYFCASSDVGQTYEQYFGPGTRLTVT.

A word on this clone: The read ends 3 residues shy of where the CDR3 ends; the end is completed using the germline J gene. The chain combines TRBV5-1 with TRBJ2-2, with 12 bases fitting TRBD2. J gave up 1 base and V 5 bases, and 9 bases lay outside the gene matches. The CDR3 runs 18 residues. CDR1 and CDR2 (germline): SGHRS, YFSETQ. CDR3 residues: CASSRGTSGSMNTGELFF. Partial CDR3 DNA: TGCGCCAGCAGTAGGGGGACTAGCGGGTCGATGAACACCGGGGAG. The whole variable domain, remainder taken from reference TRBV5-1 and TRBJ2-2, is KAGVTQTPRYLIKTRGQQVTLSCSPISGHRSVSWYQQTPGQGLQFLFEYFSETQRNKGNFPGRFSGRQFSNSRSEMNVSTLELGDSALYLCASSRGTSGSMNTGELFFGEGSRLTVL.

Notes on this clone: Coverage ceases 3 residues before the CDR3 finishes, and the germline J gene fills in the end. The V and J genes are TRBV2 and TRBJ1-5; 8 nucleotides agree with TRBD1. The CDR3 length is 16 residues. Germline CDR1 and CDR2: SNHLY and FYNNEI. Trimming cost V 7 bases and J 0 bases; bases outside gene matches: 8. The sequenced CDR3 bases are TGTGCCAGCAAACCTGGGACAGGACATAGCAATCAGCCC. Encoded protein: CASKPGTGHSNQP. In full, the CDR3 reads CASKPGTGHSNQPQHF.

CDR3: CAWSPRRAGGELFF. The part of the CDR3 DNA that was read is TGTGCCTGGAGTCCTCGTCGGGCGGGCGGGGAG. The V gene is TRBV30, the J gene TRBJ2-2, with D perhaps matching TRBD2 (5 bases). Read sequence stops 3 residues before the CDR3 end, and the germline J gene provides the missing end. The germline V gene has CDR1 GTSNPN and CDR2 SVGIG (reference sequence). Trimming shortened V by 2 bases and J by 7 bases, and 14 bases separated the two germline ends. The CDR3 consists of 14 residues.

Turning to this clone: The read falls 3 residues short of the CDR3 end, and the missing part is taken from the germline J gene. This chain uses TRBV19 with TRBJ2-1; either TRBD1 or TRBD2 may fit D (7 bases each). Germline loops: CDR1 LNHDA, CDR2 SQIVND (reference sequence). V was cut by 5 bases and J by 6 bases, with 20 bases left in between. This CDR3 region has 16 residues. The covered CDR3 bases are TGTGCCAGTAGTGTCTATGACAGGGAGGGGGGCAATGAG. This sequence encodes CASSVYDREGGNE. The full CDR3 sequence reads CASSVYDREGGNEQFF.

On this clone: The read gets to within 3 residues of the CDR3 end, and the germline J gene fills in the rest. The rearrangement links TRBV5-6 to TRBJ1-2; D may be TRBD1 (5 bases). CDR3 length equals 11 residues. The germline gives CDR1 SGHDT, CDR2 YYEEEE. The sequenced part of the CDR3 DNA is TGTGCCAGCAGCTCGCGGGGGTCC. It is translated as CASSSRGS. The full CDR3 protein reads CASSSRGSYTF.

In the case of this clone: The read ends 3 residues before the CDR3 terminus; that terminus is restored from the germline J gene. This chain connects TRBV12-3 or TRBV12-4 to TRBJ2-3; D not resolved. The CDR3 spans 11 residues. The sequenced part of the CDR3 DNA is TGTGCCAGCAGCCTCTATGTGACG. This codes for CASSLYVT. From start to end, the CDR3 is CASSLYVTQYF.

Regarding this clone: The read halts 3 residues ahead of the CDR3 end, with the missing end drawn from the germline J gene. V gene TRBV2 combines with J gene TRBJ1-6, with D hard to call. Germline V gene data show CDR1 as SNHLY and CDR2 as FYNNEI. The V and J ends lost 2 bases and 0 bases respectively, with 11 bases between them. The CDR3 length is 17 residues. Partial CDR3 DNA: TGTGCCAGCAGTGAACGTAGCGGGTTCTCCTATAATTCACCC. This sequence encodes CASSERSGFSYNSP. From start to end, the CDR3 is CASSERSGFSYNSPLHF.

A word on this clone: The CDR3 extends 3 residues past the end of the read, so its final part is completed from the germline J gene. The chain employs TRBV6-2 or TRBV6-3 and TRBJ2-7; TRBD2 agrees at 9 bases. The germline gives CDR1 MNHEY, CDR2 SVGEGT. Trimming removed 10 bases from V and 2 bases from J; junction bases left unmatched: 3. This CDR3 spans 12 amino acids. The CDR3 protein is CATSGGTYEQYF. The part of the CDR3 DNA that was read is TGTGCCACCAGCGGGGGGACCTACGAG.

This CDR3 reads CASSYAVPGTSYNEQFF. The sequenced CDR3 bases are TGTGCCAGCAGTTACGCAGTCCCCGGGACTAGTTACAATGAG. This chain joins TRBV6-2 or TRBV6-3 and TRBJ2-1; TRBD2 aligns across 8 bases. The missing CDR3 end, 3 residues past where the read stops, is filled in from the germline J gene. With V trimmed by 2 bases and J by 4 bases, 10 bases remained unmatched. CDR1 and CDR2 from the germline V gene are MNHEY and SVGEGT. This CDR3 comprises 17 residues.

On this clone: The observed sequence ends 3 residues before the CDR3 terminus, with the missing tail filled in from the germline J gene. The chain carries TRBV18 and TRBJ2-2; maybe TRBD1 (6 bases). CDR3 length: 15 amino acids. Trimming pared 4 bases from V and 1 base from J, leaving 10 bases between. Looked up from germline, CDR1 is KGHSH and CDR2 is LQKENI. CDR3 DNA (partial): TGTGCCAGCTCACTTGGGGGCCTGAACACCGGGGAG. This gives the protein CASSLGGLNTGE. The entire CDR3 is CASSLGGLNTGELFF.

Turning to this clone: At one end the junction does not follow the germline gene, possibly because of a read error. The CDR3 bases that were read are TGTGCCATCAGTGAGTCTGGTGGGACAGGGTATACCACCGGGAAG. Its translation: CAISESGGTGYTTGK. In full, the CDR3 is CAISESGGTGYTTGKLFF. This chain joins TRBV10-3 and TRBJ2-2; 9 bases are a match to TRBD1. The CDR3 goes on 3 residues after the read ends, and that part is filled in from the germline J gene. Germline V gives CDR1 ENHRY, CDR2 SYGVKD. This CDR3 is 18 amino acids long.

Regarding this clone: Read sequence stops 3 residues before the CDR3 end, and the germline J gene provides the missing end. This chain joins TRBV6-2 or TRBV6-3 and TRBJ2-2, with D tentatively TRBD1 (5 bases). Trimming removed 2 bases at V and 5 bases at J, with 12 bases between. From germline, CDR1 is MNHEY and CDR2 SVGEGT. This CDR3 has 15 residues. The CDR3 bases that were read are TGTGCCAGCAGTTACGGGGCCCTCAGGACCGGGGAG. The encoded protein is CASSYGALRTGE. The full CDR3 is CASSYGALRTGELFF.

Details on this clone: The CDR3 extends 3 residues past the end of the read, so its final part is completed from the germline J gene. The J gene is TRBJ1-2, the V gene TRBV20-1; a possible D gene is TRBD1 (5 bases). The germline CDR1 and CDR2 sequences are DFQATT and SNEGSKA (reference sequence). The V end lost 6 bases, the J end lost 4 bases, and 15 bases lay between the germline ends. CDR3 length equals 13 residues. The CDR3 region is CSAHRQTSYGYTF. The CDR3 DNA, read in part, is TGCAGTGCCCATAGACAGACTTCCTATGGC.